These T cell receptor beta chains were read from a single sample in a study of shared clonotypes between healthy human individuals. Measured with immunoSEQ multiplex PCR; TCRdb has only the in-frame clones, and not every one. The sample records over a million clones, approximately 96% being singletons. What was sequenced was naive CD4+ T cells sorted from blood. The receptor source for this set is a man between 25 and 39 years old in good health. Each CDR3 is given with its conserved first and last residue. Fields, in order: clone size, J gene, D gene, V gene, CDR3 DNA, CDR3 protein. The D gene is left open where the match is weak. Part of the rows lack a size; the others show once, few, many or a class for expanded clones.

NA TRBJ1-3 NA TRBV28 TGTGCCAGCAGCACCTTTGGTGGAAACACCATATATTTT CASSTFGGNTIYF
NA TRBJ2-5 NA TRBV19 TGTGCCAGTAGTGGGAGGGGGGGGAGCGAAGAGACCCAGTACTTC CASSGRGGSEETQYF
NA TRBJ1-3 NA TRBV30 TGTGCCTGGAGTTCGGGGGTCGGAAACACCATATATTTT CAWSSGVGNTIYF
NA TRBJ2-7 NA TRBV7-9 TGTGCCAGCAGCTTAGCAGGGGTTTCAGACGAGCAGTACTTC CASSLAGVSDEQYF
NA TRBJ2-7 NA TRBV12-2 TGTGCACGAAAAGGGGGCCCCTACGAGCAGTACTTC CARKGGPYEQYF
few TRBJ2-3 NA TRBV5-1 TGCGCCAGCAGCTTGGGCCGGATCACAGATACGCAGTATTTT CASSLGRITDTQYF
once TRBJ2-2 NA TRBV11-2 TGTGCCAGCAGCCTTCGTCGCACTAACACCGGGGAGCTGTTTTTT CASSLRRTNTGELFF
once TRBJ2-1 TRBD1 TRBV10-2 TGCGCCAGCGGCGGACAGGGACGGCGAGCGTTCTTC CASGGQGRRAFF
NA TRBJ1-2 NA TRBV18 TGTGCCAGCTCCCCTTTCGGGGGGACGGGTGGCTACACCTTC CASSPFGGTGGYTF
once TRBJ2-1 NA TRBV6-5 TGTGCCAGCAGGACCGGCTACAATGAGCAGTTCTTC CASRTGYNEQFF
NA TRBJ1-1 NA TRBV10-3 TGTGCCATCAGTCGACAGGTAAACATGAACACTGAAGCTTTCTTT CAISRQVNMNTEAFF
NA TRBJ2-3 NA TRBV7-6 TGTGCCAGCAGCTCCGGACAGACAGATACGCAGTATTTT CASSSGQTDTQYF
NA TRBJ2-7 NA TRBV9 TGTGCCAGCAGCGTAGGGCAAGACACCTCCTACGAGCAGTACTTC CASSVGQDTSYEQYF
NA TRBJ1-1 TRBD1 TRBV5-1 TGCGCCAGCAGCCCCGGGACAGCGAACACTGAAGCTTTCTTT CASSPGTANTEAFF
once TRBJ2-3 TRBD1 TRBV6-5 TGTGCCAGCATCGGACAGGGGGCGCGTACGCAGTATTTT CASIGQGARTQYF
NA TRBJ1-2 NA TRBV15 TGTGCCACCAGCAGAGCCAGTTTCTATGGCTACACCTTC CATSRASFYGYTF